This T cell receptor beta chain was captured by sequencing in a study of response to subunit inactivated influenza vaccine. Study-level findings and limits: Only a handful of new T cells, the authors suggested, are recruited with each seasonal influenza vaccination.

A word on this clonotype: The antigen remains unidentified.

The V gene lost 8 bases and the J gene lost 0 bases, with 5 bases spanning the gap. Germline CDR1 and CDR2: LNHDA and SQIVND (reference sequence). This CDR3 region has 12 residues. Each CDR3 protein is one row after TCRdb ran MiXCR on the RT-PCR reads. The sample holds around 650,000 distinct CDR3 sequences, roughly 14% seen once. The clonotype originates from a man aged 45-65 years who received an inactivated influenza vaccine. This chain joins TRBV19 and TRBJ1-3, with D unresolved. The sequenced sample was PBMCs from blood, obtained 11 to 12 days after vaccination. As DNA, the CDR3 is TGTGCCAGTGGAGACTCTGGAAACACCATATATTTT. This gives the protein CASGDSGNTIYF.